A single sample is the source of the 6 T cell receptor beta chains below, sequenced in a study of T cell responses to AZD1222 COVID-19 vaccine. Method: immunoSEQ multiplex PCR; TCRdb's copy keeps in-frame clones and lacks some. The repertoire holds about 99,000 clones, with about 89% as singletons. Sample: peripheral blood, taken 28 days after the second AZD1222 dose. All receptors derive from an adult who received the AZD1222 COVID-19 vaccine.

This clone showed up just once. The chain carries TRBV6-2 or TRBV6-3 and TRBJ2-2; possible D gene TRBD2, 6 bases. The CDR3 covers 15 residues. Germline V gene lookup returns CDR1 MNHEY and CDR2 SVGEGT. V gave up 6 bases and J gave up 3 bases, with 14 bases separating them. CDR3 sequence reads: CASSPWGGYTGELFF. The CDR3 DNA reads TGTGCCAGCAGCCCCTGGGGAGGCTACACCGGGGAGCTGTTTTTT.

In nucleotides, the CDR3 is TGTGCCAGCAGTTATACCCTGGGACGGGCCTACGAGCAGTACTTC. It yields the protein CASSYTLGRAYEQYF. This chain links TRBV27 with TRBJ2-7; D possibly uses TRBD1 or TRBD2 (5 bases each). The CDR3 is 15 residues long. Germline lookup yields CDR1 MNHEY and CDR2 SMNVEV (reference sequence). The V end lost 4 bases, the J end lost 2 bases, and 15 bases lay between the germline ends.

CDR3 region: CAISESTRLARYEQYF. The CDR3 nucleotides read TGTGCCATCAGTGAGTCGACTCGGCTAGCGAGGTACGAGCAGTACTTC. The chain recombines TRBV10-3 with TRBJ2-7; possibly TRBD2 for D (6 bases). Germline V gene lookup returns CDR1 ENHRY and CDR2 SYGVKD. Trimming removed 0 bases from V and 4 bases from J, with 16 bases in between. The CDR3 loop spans 16 amino acids.

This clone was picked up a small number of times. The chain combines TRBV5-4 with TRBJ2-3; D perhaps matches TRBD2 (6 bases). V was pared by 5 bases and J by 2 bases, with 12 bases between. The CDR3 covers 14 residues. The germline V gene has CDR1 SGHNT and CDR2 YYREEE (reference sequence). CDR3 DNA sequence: TGTGCCAGCAGTTTCCCGGGGGTCACAGATACGCAGTATTTT. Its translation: CASSFPGVTDTQYF.

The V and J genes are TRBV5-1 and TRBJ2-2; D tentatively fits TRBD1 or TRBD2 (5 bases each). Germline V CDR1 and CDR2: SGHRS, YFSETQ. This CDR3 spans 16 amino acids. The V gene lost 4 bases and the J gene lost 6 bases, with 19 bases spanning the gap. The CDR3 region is CASSGHYSVRAGELFF. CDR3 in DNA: TGCGCCAGCAGCGGACACTACTCAGTGCGGGCCGGGGAGCTGTTTTTT.

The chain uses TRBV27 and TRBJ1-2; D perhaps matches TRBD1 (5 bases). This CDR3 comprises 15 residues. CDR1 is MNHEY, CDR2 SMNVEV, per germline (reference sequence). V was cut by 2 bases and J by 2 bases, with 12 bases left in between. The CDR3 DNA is TGTGCCAGCAGTTTAGCCGGGACGGGGAACTATGGCTACACCTTC. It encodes CASSLAGTGNYGYTF.